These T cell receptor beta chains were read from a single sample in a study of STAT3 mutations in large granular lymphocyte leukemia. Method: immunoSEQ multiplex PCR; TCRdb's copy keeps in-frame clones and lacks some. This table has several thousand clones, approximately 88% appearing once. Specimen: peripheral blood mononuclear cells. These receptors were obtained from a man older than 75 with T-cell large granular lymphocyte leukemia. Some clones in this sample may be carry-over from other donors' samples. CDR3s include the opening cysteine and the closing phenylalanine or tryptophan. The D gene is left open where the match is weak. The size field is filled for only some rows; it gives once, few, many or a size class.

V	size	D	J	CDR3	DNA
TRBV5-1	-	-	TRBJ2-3	CASSGGTLGDTQYF	TGCGCCAGCAGCGGCGGGACCCTGGGAGATACGCAGTATTTT
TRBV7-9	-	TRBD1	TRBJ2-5	CASSGSGTGGKETQYF	TGTGCCAGCAGCGGATCCGGGACAGGGGGTAAAGAGACCCAGTACTTC
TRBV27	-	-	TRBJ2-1	CASSASGSYNEQFF	TGTGCCAGCAGTGCCTCCGGGTCTTACAATGAGCAGTTCTTC
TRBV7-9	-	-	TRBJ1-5	CASSLGQATNQPQHF	TGTGCCAGCAGCTTAGGGCAGGCTACCAATCAGCCCCAGCATTTT
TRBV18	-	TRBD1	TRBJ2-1	CASSPQGARNEQFF	TGTGCCAGCTCACCTCAGGGGGCGCGGAATGAGCAGTTCTTC
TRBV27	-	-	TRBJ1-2	CASSLRGAPGYTF	TGTGCCAGCAGTTTGAGGGGGGCCCCTGGCTACACCTTC
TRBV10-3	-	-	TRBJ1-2	CAISEIARDGYTF	TGTGCCATCAGTGAGATTGCTCGGGATGGCTACACCTTC
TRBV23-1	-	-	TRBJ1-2	CASSQSLVYGYTF	TGCGCCAGCAGTCAATCCCTCGTCTATGGCTACACCTTC
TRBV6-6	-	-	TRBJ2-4	CASSYAAGIPENIQYF	TGTGCCAGCAGTTACGCAGCAGGGATCCCCGAAAACATTCAGTACTTC
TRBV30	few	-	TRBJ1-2	CAWSPPGGYTF	TGTGCCTGGAGTCCCCCCGGGGGCTACACCTTC
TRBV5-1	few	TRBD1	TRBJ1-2	CASSPDPGTAYGYTF	TGCGCCAGCTCCCCAGATCCCGGGACAGCCTATGGCTACACCTTC
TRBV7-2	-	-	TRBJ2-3	CASSPRQGDTQYF	TGTGCCAGCAGCCCCCGGCAGGGGGATACGCAGTATTTT
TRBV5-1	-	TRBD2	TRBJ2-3	CASSSSGISTDTQYF	TGCGCCAGCAGCTCCAGCGGGATTAGCACAGATACGCAGTATTTT
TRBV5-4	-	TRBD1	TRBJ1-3	CASSQGTGGGNTIYF	TGTGCCAGCAGCCAAGGGACAGGGGGTGGAAACACCATATATTTT
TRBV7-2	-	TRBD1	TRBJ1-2	CASSQGRLGQGNGYTF	TGTGCCAGCAGCCAGGGCAGATTGGGACAGGGCAATGGCTACACCTTC
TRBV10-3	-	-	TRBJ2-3	CAISVLGLPGTDTQYF	TGTGCCATCAGTGTTCTTGGACTTCCAGGCACAGATACGCAGTATTTT
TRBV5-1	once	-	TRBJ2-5	CASSLTGAGETQYF	TGCGCCAGCAGCTTAACGGGGGCAGGAGAGACCCAGTACTTC
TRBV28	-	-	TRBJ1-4	CASSSSTTNEKLFF	TGTGCCAGCAGTTCCTCTACGACTAATGAAAAACTGTTTTTT
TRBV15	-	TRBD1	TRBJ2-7	CATSREGQGVYEQYF	TGTGCCACCAGCAGAGAGGGACAGGGTGTCTACGAGCAGTACTTC
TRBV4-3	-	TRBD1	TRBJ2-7	CASSQGTGDSYEQYF	TGCGCCAGCAGCCAGGGGACAGGGGACTCCTACGAGCAGTACTTC
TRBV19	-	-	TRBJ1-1	CASTIYLGTEAFF	TGTGCCAGTACTATTTACCTGGGGACTGAAGCTTTCTTT
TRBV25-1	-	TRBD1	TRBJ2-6	CASSETGAGANVLTF	TGTGCCAGCAGTGAAACAGGGGCTGGGGCCAACGTCCTGACTTTC
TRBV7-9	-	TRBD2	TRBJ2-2	CASQAGGQSTGELFF	TGTGCCAGCCAGGCGGGGGGGCAGTCGACCGGGGAGCTGTTTTTT
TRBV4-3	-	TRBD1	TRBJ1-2	CASSQDLDRARGYTF	TGCGCCAGCAGCCAAGATCTGGACAGGGCCCGCGGCTACACCTTC
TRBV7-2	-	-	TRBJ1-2	CASSLGRNYGYTF	TGTGCCAGCAGCTTAGGGCGCAACTATGGCTACACCTTC
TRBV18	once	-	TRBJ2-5	CASSTSAGQETQYF	TGTGCCAGCTCAACGTCGGCAGGGCAAGAGACCCAGTACTTC
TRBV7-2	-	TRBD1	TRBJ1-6	CASSPEGQPGSPLHF	TGTGCCAGCAGCCCAGAGGGACAGCCGGGCTCACCCCTCCACTTT
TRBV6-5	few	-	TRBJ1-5	CASSPARHPYQPQHF	TGTGCCAGCAGCCCCGCCAGACATCCTTATCAGCCCCAGCATTTT
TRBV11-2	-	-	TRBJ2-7	CASSYQQGSYEQYF	TGTGCCAGCAGCTACCAACAGGGTTCCTACGAGCAGTACTTC
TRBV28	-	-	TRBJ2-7	CATHPRDTYEQYF	TGTGCCACCCACCCTCGGGACACCTACGAGCAGTACTTC
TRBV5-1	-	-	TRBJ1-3	CASSLGPGNTIYF	TGCGCCAGCAGCTTGGGTCCTGGAAACACCATATATTTT
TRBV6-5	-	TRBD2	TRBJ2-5	CASSPLGSGGETQYF	TGTGCCAGCAGTCCCCTGGGTAGCGGGGGGGAGACCCAGTACTTC
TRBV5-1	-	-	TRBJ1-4	CASSLDGTANEKLFF	TGCGCCAGCAGCTTGGACGGGACGGCTAATGAAAAACTGTTTTTT
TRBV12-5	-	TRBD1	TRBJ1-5	CASSRGGNQPQHF	TGTGCTAGCAGCAGGGGGGGCAATCAGCCCCAGCATTTT
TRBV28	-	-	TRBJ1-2	CASSSPPGYGYTF	TGTGCCAGCAGTTCCCCCCCCGGCTATGGCTACACCTTC
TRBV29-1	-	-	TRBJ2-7	CSVEGLGVYEQYF	TGCAGCGTTGAGGGTTTGGGTGTCTACGAGCAGTACTTC
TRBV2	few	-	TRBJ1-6	CASRKGYRVPNSPLHF	TGTGCCAGCAGGAAAGGGTACAGGGTTCCTAATTCACCCCTCCACTTT
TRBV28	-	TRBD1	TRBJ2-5	CASSLSRDRVLETQYF	TGTGCCAGCAGTTTATCCCGGGACAGGGTTTTGGAGACCCAGTACTTC
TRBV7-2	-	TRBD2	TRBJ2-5	CASRRGQETQYF	TGTGCCAGCAGGCGGGGGCAAGAGACCCAGTACTTC
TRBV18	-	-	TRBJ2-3	CASTVSTFRSTDTQYF	TGTGCCAGTACCGTTAGTACATTCCGCAGCACAGATACGCAGTATTTT
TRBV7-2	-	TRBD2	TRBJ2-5	CASSSARLAGGRETQYF	TGTGCCAGCAGCTCCGCCCGACTAGCGGGGGGCCGAGAGACCCAGTACTTC
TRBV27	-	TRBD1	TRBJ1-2	CASSLTPGQPYGYTF	TGTGCCAGCAGTTTAACCCCGGGACAGCCCTATGGCTACACCTTC
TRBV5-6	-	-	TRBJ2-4	CASSFSRVGIQYF	TGTGCCAGCAGCTTTTCGCGGGTGGGCATTCAGTACTTC
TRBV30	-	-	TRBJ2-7	CAWRGAQFTYEQYF	TGTGCCTGGCGGGGGGCGCAATTCACCTACGAGCAGTACTTC
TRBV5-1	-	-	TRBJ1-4	CASSLGTVREKLFF	TGCGCCAGCAGCCTTGGTACAGTTCGGGAAAAACTGTTTTTT
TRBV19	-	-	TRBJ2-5	CASSIGGIPQETQYF	TGTGCCAGTAGTATTGGGGGGATACCGCAAGAGACCCAGTACTTC
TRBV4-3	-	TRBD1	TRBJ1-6	CASSQDRDDNSPLHF	TGCGCCAGCAGCCAGGACAGGGATGATAATTCACCCCTCCACTTT
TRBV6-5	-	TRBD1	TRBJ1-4	CASSYRSAGGREKLFF	TGTGCCAGCAGTTACAGATCGGCAGGGGGACGTGAAAAACTGTTTTTT
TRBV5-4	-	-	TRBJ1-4	CASRNRATNEKLFF	TGTGCCAGCAGGAACAGGGCAACTAATGAAAAACTGTTTTTT
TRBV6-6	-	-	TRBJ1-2	CASSLTGQFAYGYTF	TGTGCCAGCAGTTTAACAGGCCAGTTTGCCTATGGCTACACCTTC
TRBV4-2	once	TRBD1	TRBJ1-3	CASSGQGAENTIYF	TGTGCCAGCAGCGGACAGGGGGCGGAAAACACCATATATTTT
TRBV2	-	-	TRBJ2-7	CASRGDGKSEQYF	TGTGCCAGCAGGGGGGACGGCAAGTCCGAGCAGTACTTC
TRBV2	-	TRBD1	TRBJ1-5	CASRQQGDQPQHF	TGTGCCAGCAGGCAGCAGGGGGACCAGCCCCAGCATTTT
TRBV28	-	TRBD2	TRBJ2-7	CASSLGGSSYEQYF	TGTGCCAGCAGTTTGGGGGGGAGCTCCTACGAGCAGTACTTC